This T cell receptor (beta chain) was profiled in a study of shared clonotypes between healthy human individuals. Study as a whole: Ranging from 18 to 49 in age, donors were two women and three men.

Broader study findings: Clonotypes shared by all four sorted-subset donors had higher generation probabilities than non-shared clonotypes.

This clone was observed a single time. The antigen is unknown. This CDR3 has 13 residues. Germline values: CDR1 MNHEY, CDR2 SVGAGI. The V and J ends lost 8 bases and 1 base respectively, with 12 bases between them. Method: immunoSEQ multiplex PCR; TCRdb's copy keeps in-frame clones and lacks some. This sample yields roughly 1 million clones, of which about four fifths are seen a single time; 0.4% to 0.55% belongs to the top ten. V gene TRBV6-5 combines with J gene TRBJ2-7; D unclear. The source is a young man in good health. Some clones in this sample may be carry-over from other donors' samples. The sequenced sample consisted of memory CD4+ T cells from PBMCs. Subset meaning: CD45RA-negative fraction. CDR3 loop: CASRRIQSYEQYF. CDR3 nucleotide sequence: TGTGCCAGCCGCCGGATACAATCCTACGAGCAGTACTTC.